Each of the 25 T cell receptor beta chains below was sequenced from the same sample in a study of T cells in Graves' hyperthyroidism and ophthalmopathy (dated by TCRdb to between 2018 and 2020). The library was obtained by multiplex PCR. The data were produced on an Illumina HiSeq 2000. TCR beta CDR3 regions were amplified from RNA transcripts. The first round of RT-PCR for the TCR CDR3 was performed with the HTBI primer set and the Qiagen OneStep RT-PCR kit. Using fastp at Q25 and MiXCR, TCRdb reprocessed the public reads and kept productive beta chains. Duplicate CDR3 protein sequences are folded into a single record with the most common DNA and genes. The sample table contains approximately 400,000 distinct CDR3 sequences; only one count was recorded for around 20% of them. The top ten clones comprise around two fifths of the sample. The sequencing sample was made of blood. The source is a man aged 18 to 29 with Graves' ophthalmopathy.

Ten or more counts support this clonotype. The chain employs TRBV2 and TRBJ2-5; TRBD1 agrees at 8 bases. V dropped 6 bases and J dropped 2; count of bases not matched to a gene: 5. The CDR3 is 14 residues long. The germline V gene has CDR1 SNHLY and CDR2 FYNNEI. CDR3 amino acids: CASRKGQEQETQYF. For the CDR3, the DNA is TGTGCCAGCAGGAAGGGACAGGAGCAAGAGACCCAGTACTTC. The full variable domain, rest sourced from reference TRBV2 and TRBJ2-5, is EPEVTQTPSHQVTQMGQEVILRCVPISNHLYFYWYRQILGQKVEFLVSFYNNEISEKSEIFDDQFSVERPDGSNFTLKIRSTKLEDSAMYFCASRKGQEQETQYFGPGTRLLVL.

Turning to this clonotype: At one boundary the junction diverges from the germline segment, which might be a read error. The gene calls are TRBV19 and TRBJ2-1; a weak D match, TRBD2 (5 bases). The CDR3 extends over 13 amino acids. Germline V CDR1 and CDR2: LNHDA, SQIVND (reference sequence). In nucleotides, the CDR3 is TGTGCCAGTAGTATAGGCGACTACGATGAGCAGTTCTTC. Its translation is CASSIGDYDEQFF.

The rearrangement links TRBV10-2 to TRBJ2-2; D may be TRBD1 (5 bases). The CDR3 is made up of 14 amino acids. CDR1 is WSHSY and CDR2 is SAAADI in the germline V gene. The germline V and J ends were trimmed by 2 bases and 4 bases, with 8 bases remaining between them. The CDR3 nucleotides are TGCGCCAGCAGTGAGGTCAGGGCCACCGGGGAGCTGTTTTTT. It specifies CASSEVRATGELFF.

The sample holds many counts of this clonotype. The chain recombines TRBV28 with TRBJ2-3, with D unresolved. CDR3 size: 15 residues. Germline V gene sequence: CDR1 MDHEN, CDR2 SYDVKM. The V and J ends lost 6 bases and 2 bases respectively, with 15 bases between them. Written as DNA, the CDR3 is TGTGCCAGCAGCGCAAGGGTAGGGTCCACAGATACGCAGTATTTT. Protein product: CASSARVGSTDTQYF. The whole variable domain, remainder taken from reference TRBV28 and TRBJ2-3, is DVKVTQSSRYLVKRTGEKVFLECVQDMDHENMFWYRQDPGLGLRLIYFSYDVKMKEKGDIPEGYSVSREKKERFSLILESASTNQTSMYLCASSARVGSTDTQYFGPGTRLTVL.

For this clonotype: A clone one base away is much larger, so this may be a read error. The chain uses TRBV5-1 and TRBJ1-2, with 8 bases that match TRBD1. The CDR3 has 14 residues. Germline lookup yields CDR1 SGHRS and CDR2 YFSETQ. CDR3 in DNA: TGCGCCAACAGCGTCCGACAGGGGAACTATGGCTACACCTTC. This sequence encodes CANSVRQGNYGYTF.

The rearrangement joins TRBV10-1 to TRBJ1-1; unclear D gene. The V gene lost 0 bases and the J gene lost 6 bases, with 8 bases spanning the gap. CDR1 and CDR2 (germline): WNHNN, SYGVQD (reference sequence). This CDR3 has 13 amino acids. As DNA, the CDR3 is TGCGCCAGCAGTGAGTCGAGTGGAGCTGAAGCTTTCTTT. It codes for CASSESSGAEAFF.

This clonotype occurred many times. The genes are TRBV10-3 and TRBJ2-7; TRBD1 is a possible D gene (6 bases). The V and J ends lost 3 bases and 0 bases respectively, with 12 bases between them. The length of the CDR3 is 15 residues. Germline V CDR1 and CDR2: ENHRY, SYGVKD. Here the CDR3 DNA reads TGTGCCATCAGTGACAATGGCAGGGGCTCCTACGAGCAGTACTTC. It yields the protein CAISDNGRGSYEQYF.

This clonotype appeared a few times. The chain couples TRBV20-1 to TRBJ2-2; 8 bases are shared with TRBD1. The length of the CDR3 is 11 residues. J was trimmed by 11 bases and V by 6 bases; bases with no gene match: 5. The germline gives CDR1 DFQATT, CDR2 SNEGSKA (reference sequence). The chain's CDR3 is CSAYGQGELFF. The CDR3 DNA sequence: TGCAGTGCCTACGGACAGGGAGAGCTGTTTTTT.

With regard to this clonotype: This sequence may be a read error, since a much larger clone differs from it by one base. The CDR3 ends on some other residue instead of the conserved phenylalanine or tryptophan, so this is likely a read error. The chain's CDR3 is CASSFQGRQETQYS. The DNA for the CDR3 is TGTGCCAGCAGCTTTCAGGGGCGCCAAGAGACCCAGTACTCC. The chain has TRBV7-6 and TRBJ2-5; D might be TRBD1 (6 bases). The germline V gene has CDR1 SGHVS and CDR2 FNYEAQ. V lost 3 bases and J lost 1, with 9 bases in between. The CDR3 extends over 14 amino acids.

The chain joins TRBV6-1 to TRBJ1-5; D possibly corresponds to TRBD1 (6 bases). The CDR3 extends over 15 amino acids. V lost 4 bases to trimming and J lost 7 bases, with 17 bases between them. Germline V CDR1 and CDR2: MNHNS, SASEGT. The CDR3 reads CASSVGMLGGQPQHF. The CDR3 DNA reads TGTGCCAGCAGTGTCGGGATGCTGGGGGGCCAGCCCCAGCATTTT.

This chain joins TRBV20-1 and TRBJ2-3; TRBD2 is a possible D gene (8 bases). Deletions cut 0 bases from V and 6 bases from J, with 19 bases between. Per germline, CDR1 DFQATT and CDR2 SNEGSKA (reference sequence). This CDR3 spans 16 amino acids. The chain's CDR3 is CSARDSSGGQRDTQYF. CDR3 DNA: TGCAGTGCTAGAGATTCGAGCGGGGGACAGCGGGATACGCAGTATTTT.

This clonotype was counted only a few times. The chain couples TRBV5-6 to TRBJ2-2, with 8 bases identical to TRBD1. The CDR3 is 14 amino acids. Germline loops: CDR1 SGHDT, CDR2 YYEEEE. Trimming cost V 4 bases and J 6 bases; bases outside gene matches: 5. The CDR3 reads CASSPPDRAGELFF. In DNA, the CDR3 is TGTGCCAGCAGCCCCCCGGACAGGGCCGGGGAGCTGTTTTTT.

At least ten counts were recorded for this clonotype. This chain links TRBV6-1 with TRBJ1-1; TRBD1 might be the D (6 bases). With 5 bases removed from V and 6 bases from J, the gap between germline ends came to 13 bases. The CDR3 runs to 13 residues. Germline V CDR1 and CDR2: MNHNS, SASEGT. The CDR3 coding sequence is TGTGCCAGCAGTACAACAGGGTCCCCTGAAGCTTTCTTT. Amino acids: CASSTTGSPEAFF.

This clonotype was observed a handful of times. The chain combines TRBV18 with TRBJ2-2; D perhaps matches TRBD1 (7 bases). The CDR3 consists of 15 residues. V gave up 0 bases and J gave up 5 bases, with 10 bases separating them. Germline assignment: CDR1 KGHSH and CDR2 LQKENI. CDR3 DNA sequence: TGTGCCAGCTCACCACCGACAGGGAGGACCGGGGAGCTGTTTTTT. Translation: CASSPPTGRTGELFF.

The V gene is TRBV29-1, the J gene TRBJ2-7; weak D call: TRBD1 (5 bases). V gave up 4 bases and J gave up 7 bases, with 26 bases separating them. The germline CDR1 and CDR2 sequences are SQVTM and ANQGSEA. CDR3 length equals 16 residues. The CDR3 DNA follows: TGCAGCGTTGGGGGCGGACACTACTCCACCTCTGATGAGCAGTACTTC. As protein: CSVGGGHYSTSDEQYF.

This clonotype was counted many times. The V and J genes are TRBV7-2 and TRBJ1-1; the match to TRBD1 covers 9 bases. The CDR3 runs to 16 residues. The ends lost 8 bases at V and 1 base at J; junction bases unmatched: 11. Germline V gene lookup returns CDR1 SGHTA and CDR2 FQGNSA. CDR3 in amino acids: CASRGAGQGPNTEAFF. CDR3 nucleotides: TGTGCCAGCCGAGGTGCGGGACAGGGACCGAACACTGAAGCTTTCTTT.

The chain employs TRBV12-3 or TRBV12-4 and TRBJ1-1; possibly TRBD1 for D (5 bases). The CDR3 extends over 14 amino acids. V gave up 5 bases and J gave up 4 bases, with 14 bases separating them. CDR3 coding DNA: TGTGCCAGCAGTCCGTGGACAACCGCCACTGAAGCTTTCTTT. As protein: CASSPWTTATEAFF.

This clonotype was picked up a small number of times. The V and J genes are TRBV29-1 and TRBJ2-3; no reliable D call. CDR1 SQVTM and CDR2 ANQGSEA come from the germline V gene. V lost 4 bases to trimming and J lost 2 bases, with 10 bases between them. This CDR3 has 13 amino acids. The CDR3 sequence: CSVGATPTDTQYF. In nucleotides, the CDR3 is TGCAGCGTTGGGGCGACGCCCACAGATACGCAGTATTTT.

This clonotype was detected ten times or more. This sequence joins TRBV12-3 or TRBV12-4 and TRBJ1-1; a possible D gene is TRBD1 (6 bases). Between the trimmed V and J ends, which lost 5 bases and 5 bases, there was a span of 12 bases. CDR3 length: 13 residues. CDR3 DNA sequence: TGTGCCAGCAGTCAACAGGGATGGACTGAAGCTTTCTTT. It encodes CASSQQGWTEAFF.

This clonotype was observed many times. The V and J genes are TRBV28 and TRBJ2-5; 10 positions match TRBD1. CDR3 length: 14 amino acids. Germline V gene lookup returns CDR1 MDHEN and CDR2 SYDVKM. J gave up 6 bases and V 4 bases, and 5 bases lay outside the gene matches. CDR3 DNA sequence: TGTGCCAGCAGTTCGACAGGGGGCGCAAAGACCCAGTACTTC. Amino acids: CASSSTGGAKTQYF.

With respect to this clonotype: One base away lies a much larger clone, so this may be a sequencing read error. The chain couples TRBV3-1 to TRBJ1-1; TRBD1 is a possible D gene (6 bases). Germline lookup yields CDR1 LGHDT and CDR2 YNNKEL (reference sequence). The CDR3 contains 15 residues. The CDR3, as DNA: TGTGCCAGCAGCCTTCCTTCTGGGGGCAACACTGGAGCTTTCTTT. Its protein product is CASSLPSGGNTGAFF.

This clonotype has a count of ten or more. V usage is TRBV5-1 and J usage is TRBJ2-2; D is undetermined. Germline CDR1 is SGHRS and CDR2 is YFSETQ. The V and J ends lost 0 bases and 6 bases respectively, with 18 bases between them. The length of the CDR3 is 17 residues. DNA of the CDR3: TGCGCCAGCAGCTTGGCCGGGTGGGCCTCCCAGCCCGGGGAGCTGTTTTTT. Protein sequence: CASSLAGWASQPGELFF.

Note on this clonotype: A much more abundant neighbour one base away suggests this may be a read error. CDR3 bases: TGTGCCACAGGCCTGCGACCCGCGGCTAGCGGGGGTCAGTGGACCCAGTACTTC. Its translation: CATGLRPAASGGQWTQYF. The gene calls are TRBV27 and TRBJ2-5; TRBD2 matches 10 bases. The J segment lost 7 bases and the V segment lost 10 bases, leaving 24 bases of the junction unmatched. This CDR3 is built from 18 residues. Germline V CDR1 and CDR2: MNHEY, SMNVEV (reference sequence).

The table lists this clonotype with many counts. The rearrangement joins TRBV12-3 or TRBV12-4 to TRBJ2-5; weak D call: TRBD1 (6 bases). There are 12 residues in the CDR3. Deletions cut 6 bases from V and 5 bases from J, with 10 bases between. The CDR3 spells CASRFRGETQYF. In nucleotides, the CDR3 is TGTGCCAGCAGATTCAGGGGTGAGACCCAGTACTTC.

Many counts were recorded for this clonotype. This CDR3 is CASSPRNQPQHF. CDR3 nucleotides: TGTGCCAGTAGCCCTCGCAATCAGCCCCAGCATTTT. The chain recombines TRBV19 with TRBJ1-5; D unresolved. This CDR3 is 12 amino acids long. Trimming pared 6 bases from V and 2 bases from J, leaving 5 bases between. From germline, CDR1 is LNHDA and CDR2 SQIVND (reference sequence).